These T cell receptor beta chains were read from a single sample in a study of blood T cell repertoires in COVID-19. The repertoire was sequenced with immunoSEQ multiplex PCR; TCRdb's copy has only in-frame clones and lacks some. The profile covers some 59,000 clones, with about 88% appearing a single time and approximately 1.5% taken by the ten largest. The specimen was peripheral blood. The receptors were sampled from a man in his sixties with acute or convalescent COVID-19. The CDR3 runs from the conserved cysteine through the conserved F or W. A D gene is named only where the DNA matches it firmly. Only part of the rows carry a size: once, few, many, or a class if the clone is expanded.

abundance	d_gene	v_gene	j_gene	CDR3aa	CDR3nt
NA	TRBD1	TRBV11-2	TRBJ2-1	CASSLGQNNEQFF	TGTGCCAGCAGCCTGGGACAGAACAATGAGCAGTTCTTC
NA	TRBD1	TRBV5-8	TRBJ1-2	CASSRTQGAHGYTF	TGTGCCAGCAGCCGTACACAGGGGGCTCATGGCTACACCTTC
few	TRBD2	TRBV18	TRBJ2-2	CASSPQRGGTGELFF	TGTGCCAGCTCACCCCAGCGGGGGGGCACCGGGGAGCTGTTTTTT
few	NA	TRBV11-2	TRBJ2-7	CASSLFRDIFSYEQYF	TGTGCCAGCAGCTTATTCAGGGACATTTTCTCCTACGAGCAGTACTTC
NA	NA	TRBV16	TRBJ2-3	CASSQGPSPSTDTQYF	TGTGCCAGCAGCCAAGGGCCCAGCCCTAGCACAGATACGCAGTATTTT
NA	NA	TRBV11-2	TRBJ1-6	CASSLEGTSPLHF	TGTGCCAGCAGCTTAGAGGGCACCTCACCCCTCCACTTT
NA	TRBD1	TRBV5-1	TRBJ2-1	CASSPTSPPDRVYNEQFF	TGCGCCAGCAGCCCCACCAGCCCCCCTGACAGGGTCTACAATGAGCAGTTCTTC
NA	NA	TRBV6-5	TRBJ1-5	CASSYGGADQPQHF	TGTGCCAGCAGTTACGGGGGGGCGGATCAGCCCCAGCATTTT
NA	TRBD1	TRBV9	TRBJ1-3	CASSVDLGQAYSGNTIYF	TGTGCCAGCAGCGTAGACTTGGGACAGGCCTACTCTGGAAACACCATATATTTT
NA	TRBD1	TRBV27	TRBJ1-2	CASSLRSTGDYGYTF	TGTGCCAGCAGCCTTAGGTCGACAGGGGACTATGGCTACACCTTC
NA	NA	TRBV5-1	TRBJ2-7	CASSSDIWSYEQYF	TGCGCCAGCAGCTCGGACATCTGGTCCTACGAGCAGTACTTC
NA	NA	TRBV6-5	TRBJ2-3	CATLLGQRGMDTQYF	TGTGCCACACTCTTGGGACAAAGGGGGATGGATACGCAGTATTTT
NA	NA	TRBV6-5	TRBJ2-7	CASSYSGAGGFYEQYF	TGTGCCAGCAGTTACTCGGGGGCAGGGGGGTTCTACGAGCAGTACTTC
NA	TRBD1	TRBV27	TRBJ2-7	CASSAGTGNSYEQYF	TGTGCCAGCAGTGCCGGGACAGGGAACTCCTACGAGCAGTACTTC
few	NA	TRBV3-1/TRBV3-2	TRBJ2-2	CASSQEGYGGSTGELFF	TGTGCCAGCAGCCAAGAGGGGTACGGGGGAAGCACCGGGGAGCTGTTTTTT
NA	TRBD1	TRBV11-2	TRBJ2-7	CASSLDPGGTYEQYF	TGTGCCAGCAGCTTAGATCCAGGGGGAACCTACGAGCAGTACTTC
NA	NA	TRBV11-2	TRBJ2-2	CASSLSRKAGELFF	TGTGCCAGCAGCTTATCCAGGAAGGCCGGGGAGCTGTTTTTT
NA	TRBD1	TRBV3-1/TRBV3-2	TRBJ1-6	CASSPYQPGQNSPLHF	TGTGCCAGCAGCCCCTACCAACCGGGACAGAATTCACCCCTCCACTTT
NA	NA	TRBV6-2/TRBV6-3	TRBJ2-7	CASSYALVEQYF	TGTGCCAGCAGTTACGCGTTGGTCGAGCAGTACTTC
few	NA	TRBV24-1	TRBJ2-5	CATSRRGTETQYF	TGTGCCACCAGCCGACGGGGGACAGAGACCCAGTACTTC